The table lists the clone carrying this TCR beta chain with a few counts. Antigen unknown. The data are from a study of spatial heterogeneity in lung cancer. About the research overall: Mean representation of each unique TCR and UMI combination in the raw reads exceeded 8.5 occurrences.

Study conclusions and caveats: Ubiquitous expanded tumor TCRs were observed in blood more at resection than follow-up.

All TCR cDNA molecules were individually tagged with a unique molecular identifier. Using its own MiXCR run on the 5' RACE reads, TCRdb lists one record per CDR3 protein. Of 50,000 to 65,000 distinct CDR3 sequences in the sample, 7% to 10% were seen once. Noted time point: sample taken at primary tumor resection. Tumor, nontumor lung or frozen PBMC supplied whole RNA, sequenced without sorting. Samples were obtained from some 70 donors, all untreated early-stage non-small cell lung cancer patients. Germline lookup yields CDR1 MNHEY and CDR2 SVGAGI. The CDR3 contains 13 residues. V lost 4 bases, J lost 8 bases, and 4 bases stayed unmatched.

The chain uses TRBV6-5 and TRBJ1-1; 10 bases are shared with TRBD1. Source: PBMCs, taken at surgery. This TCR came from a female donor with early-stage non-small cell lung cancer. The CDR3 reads CASSLPGQGEAFF. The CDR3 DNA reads TGTGCCAGCAGTTTGCCGGGACAGGGGGAAGCTTTCTTT.